There are a few counts of the clone carrying this T cell receptor beta chain. Its specificity is unknown. These data originate in a study of T cells after yellow fever vaccination. V was pared by 8 bases and J by 5 bases, with 13 bases of the junction left unmatched. The CDR3 loop spans 15 amino acids. From germline, CDR1 is SGHAT and CDR2 FQDESV (reference sequence). Regarding the study as a whole: The bulk population could contribute abundant contaminating clonotypes to FACS-sorted repertoires.

TCRdb used MiXCR to reprocess the 5' RACE reads, holding one entry per CDR3 protein. The sample yields under 100,000 distinct CDR3 sequences, 4.5% to 6% seen once. The source is a man aged 18 to 30 who received the YFV17D yellow fever vaccine. The sample consisted of CD8+ T cells sorted from PBMCs, taken 10 days after the yellow fever booster vaccination. The gene calls are TRBV11-1 and TRBJ2-3; TRBD2 matches at 7 bases. The chain's CDR3 is CASGMERGFEDTQYF. The CDR3 bases are TGTGCCAGCGGAATGGAGCGGGGCTTTGAAGATACGCAGTATTTT.